There are a few counts of the clone carrying this TCR beta chain. The antigen is not known. The source of the sample is a study of cytomegalovirus exposure and HLA in healthy donors. The study, taken as a whole, reports: The study designated 150 to 200 TCR beta chains cytomegalovirus-associated. Confirmation was obtained in vitro that a few CMV-associated chains are specific for CMV antigens.

Primers included in the PCR were 60 Vbeta and 13 Jbeta primers. Method: immunoSEQ multiplex PCR; TCRdb's copy keeps in-frame clones and lacks some. This sample has approximately 200,000 clones, with 82% found just once. The CDR3 length is 17 residues. Between the trimmed V and J ends, which lost 2 bases and 5 bases, there was a span of 18 bases. Germline lookup yields CDR1 KGHSH and CDR2 LQKENI. The TCR comes from a woman between 50 and 59 years old in good health and CMV-seropositive. V usage is TRBV18 and J usage is TRBJ1-4; D not certain. Sequencing was carried out using PBMCs. CDR3 in DNA: TGTGCCAGCTCACCATCCGGACGGAGCGGGTTAAATGAAAAACTGTTTTTT. Protein sequence: CASSPSGRSGLNEKLFF.